The T cell receptor beta chain under discussion was sequenced for a study of blood T cell repertoires in COVID-19. Looking at the study overall: Samples representing acute and convalescent COVID-19 were sourced from the United States, Italy and Spain. T cells, B-cell-depleted T cells, or PBMCs supplied cDNA or gDNA.

The sample holds many counts of this clone. Participants had their cohort set by participant-reported clinical history. Recovered status applied to Cohort 3 donors who had two consecutive negative PCRs. It also applied to those with clearance or with symptom resolution. Germline CDR1 MGHDK, CDR2 SYGVNS. The CDR3 loop spans 17 amino acids. V was clipped by 2 bases and J by 4 bases, with 19 bases between them. Generated by immunoSEQ multiplex PCR, the TCRdb table keeps only in-frame clones and is missing some. The sample consists of a few hundred thousand clones, roughly nine tenths of them appearing once.

Source material: PBMCs or T cells enriched from blood (not recorded which). The clonotype originates from a man between 25 and 39 years old who had recovered from COVID-19. V gene TRBV25-1 combines with J gene TRBJ2-3, with D perhaps TRBD2 (5 bases). This CDR3 reads CASSEGLAGLNADTQYF. CDR3 DNA: TGTGCCAGCAGTGAAGGACTGGCGGGCCTTAACGCAGATACGCAGTATTTT.